The 31 T cell receptor beta chains below were found in one sample sequenced in a study of T cell repertoires in aging, cancer and after chemotherapy. A mixed TRB-A/B primer pool amplified rearranged TRB by multiplex touch-down PCR. TCRdb passed the multiplex PCR reads through MiXCR, listing each CDR3 protein once. The repertoire holds some 10,000 distinct CDR3 sequences, roughly 39% seen once, with 8.2% in the top ten. The template was genomic DNA from peripheral blood, not RNA. Sequencing was done on a sample of blood. These receptors originate from a human donor in good health.

The chain is built from TRBV5-1 and TRBJ2-2; D remains ambiguous. Trimming took 1 base from V and 0 from J, leaving 7 bases between them. The CDR3 is 15 amino acids. Per the germline V gene, CDR1 is SGHRS and CDR2 is YFSETQ. CDR3 DNA: TGCGCCAGCAGCTTGCGCGGAACGAACACCGGGGAGCTGTTTTTT. It yields the protein CASSLRGTNTGELFF.

The chain recombines TRBV6-5 with TRBJ2-2; 9 bases are a match to TRBD1. Germline CDR1 MNHEY, CDR2 SVGAGI. There are 15 residues in the CDR3. After removal of 4 bases from V and 7 bases from J, the junction contained 7 bases not matched to a gene. CDR3 DNA: TGTGCCAGCAGTTGGGGACAGGGCTTCTTCGGGGAGCTGTTTTTT. It yields the protein CASSWGQGFFGELFF.

This clonotype ranks as medium-sized. This rearrangement joins TRBV19 to TRBJ2-3; 8 bases map to TRBD1. V was pared by 6 bases and J by 3 bases, with 5 bases of the junction left unmatched. The germline gives CDR1 LNHDA, CDR2 SQIVND (reference sequence). The CDR3 runs 14 residues. CDR3: CASRPGQETDTQYF. Here the CDR3 DNA reads TGTGCCAGTAGACCGGGACAGGAAACAGATACGCAGTATTTT.

This clonotype occurred a few times. This chain links TRBV13 with TRBJ2-1; tentative D call: TRBD2 (6 bases). Germline V gene lookup returns CDR1 PRHDT and CDR2 FYEKMQ (reference sequence). Trimming removed 1 base at V and 1 base at J, with 8 bases between. CDR3 length: 15 amino acids. The CDR3 region has the DNA TGTGCCAGCAGCTTAGCAGGGAGGTCCTACAATGAGCAGTTCTTC. This translates into CASSLAGRSYNEQFF.

This clonotype has only a few counts. The chain has TRBV6-2 or TRBV6-3 and TRBJ2-5; no definite D call. The CDR3 contains 12 residues. CDR1 MNHEY and CDR2 SVGEGT come from the germline V gene. V dropped 6 bases and J dropped 2 bases, with 7 bases sitting between them. The CDR3: CASRGRQETQYF. The CDR3 DNA reads as TGTGCCAGCAGGGGCAGACAAGAGACCCAGTACTTC.

There are a few counts of this clonotype. This chain uses TRBV29-1 with TRBJ1-2; 9 bases map to TRBD1. CDR3 length: 19 amino acids. In germline, CDR1 is SQVTM, CDR2 ANQGSEA. V shed 4 bases and J 4 bases; nucleotides not matched to a gene: 22. CDR3 in DNA: TGCAGCGTTGTCCTAAGTGGACAGGGGCGGCTGTTGGCGGGCTATGGCTACACCTTC. Its protein is CSVVLSGQGRLLAGYGYTF.

This clonotype was seen a handful of times. This rearrangement joins TRBV19 to TRBJ2-1; 8 nucleotides line up with TRBD2. This CDR3 is built from 15 residues. Germline values: CDR1 LNHDA, CDR2 SQIVND (reference sequence). Trimming removed 4 bases from V and 8 bases from J; junction bases left unmatched: 10. The CDR3 DNA sequence: TGTGCCAGTAGTAGCCCGGGACTAGGGGAGGATGAGCAGTTCTTC. Its protein product is CASSSPGLGEDEQFF.

The chain couples TRBV18 to TRBJ2-7; 10 bases agree with TRBD1. Germline lookup yields CDR1 KGHSH and CDR2 LQKENI. This CDR3 comprises 15 residues. The trim removed 0 bases at V and 6 bases at J, leaving 5 bases unmatched. The CDR3 DNA sequence: TGTGCCAGCTCACCACCCGGGACAGGGGTAAGCGAGCAGTACTTC. Translating gives CASSPPGTGVSEQYF.

This clonotype appeared a single time. This likely comes from a read error, as the CDR3 has no conserved phenylalanine or tryptophan at its end. The chain links TRBV19 to TRBJ2-5; TRBD2 matches at 14 bases. The CDR3 extends over 18 amino acids. The V gene end was trimmed by 4 bases and the J gene end by 5 bases; junction bases not matched to a gene: 12. Per germline, CDR1 LNHDA and CDR2 SQIVND (reference sequence). The CDR3 reads CASSRRPGLAGVGETQYL. The CDR3 DNA reads TGTGCCAGTAGTAGGAGACCGGGACTAGCGGGAGTAGGGGAGACCCAGTACCTC.

This chain connects TRBV5-4 to TRBJ2-1, with 9 bases aligning to TRBD2. This CDR3 comprises 15 residues. The germline V gene has CDR1 SGHNT and CDR2 YYREEE (reference sequence). Germline trimming cut 0 bases from V and 6 bases from J; bases unmatched to any gene: 4. CDR3 amino acids: CASSLALAGSNEQFF. CDR3 nucleotide sequence: TGTGCCAGCAGCTTGGCCCTAGCGGGGAGCAATGAGCAGTTCTTC.

V and J are TRBV12-3 or TRBV12-4 and TRBJ2-1; tentative D call: TRBD1 (5 bases). Trimming pared 7 bases from V and 10 bases from J, leaving 29 bases between. This CDR3 has 17 amino acids. The CDR3 region has the DNA TGTGCCAGCAAAGGGGATAAAGAGACTCCATTGACTCAGGAGCAGTTCTTC. It is translated as CASKGDKETPLTQEQFF.

The chain combines TRBV18 with TRBJ2-1, with D unclear. Germline loops: CDR1 KGHSH, CDR2 LQKENI. The CDR3 is 12 amino acids. Trimming removed 2 bases at V and 8 bases at J, with 7 bases between. CDR3 amino acids: CASSPAIHEQFF. The CDR3 coding sequence is TGTGCCAGCTCACCAGCAATCCATGAGCAGTTCTTC.

As regards this clonotype: The germline gene is not matched at one end of the junction; a read error may be the cause. The chain is built from TRBV4-1 and TRBJ1-6, with D possibly being TRBD1 (5 bases). Germline V gene lookup returns CDR1 MGHRA and CDR2 YSYEKL. The CDR3 length is 20 residues. The CDR3, as DNA: TGCGCCAGCAGCCAATGGAACCCGGGACCCGGGAGCTCCTATAATTCACTCCTCCACTTT. Residues: CASSQWNPGPGSSYNSLLHF.

The chain has TRBV24-1 and TRBJ2-3; 9 bases are shared with TRBD1. This CDR3 comprises 15 residues. After removal of 4 bases from V and 4 bases from J, the junction contained 5 bases not matched to a gene. The germline CDR1 and CDR2 sequences are KGHDR and SFDVKD. The CDR3 nucleotides are TGTGCCACCAGTGAACCCCGGACAGGGGCAGATACGCAGTATTTT. It translates to CATSEPRTGADTQYF.

This clonotype was observed a handful of times. The chain links TRBV15 to TRBJ2-3; the match to TRBD2 covers 11 bases. Trimming cost V 6 bases and J 2 bases; bases outside gene matches: 4. This CDR3 contains 15 residues. CDR1 is LNHNV, CDR2 YYDKDF, per germline (reference sequence). The CDR3 reads CATRTGLADTDTQYF. The CDR3 DNA follows: TGTGCCACCAGGACGGGACTAGCGGACACAGATACGCAGTATTTT.

For this clonotype: Lacking the conserved final phenylalanine or tryptophan, this CDR3 likely reflects a read error. The chain recombines TRBV19 with TRBJ2-1; 8 bases are shared with TRBD2. Losses at the gene ends were 3 bases for V and 2 bases for J; bases not matched to a gene: 3. The CDR3 is made up of 15 amino acids. Per germline, CDR1 LNHDA and CDR2 SQIVND (reference sequence). This CDR3 reads CASSMGLDPYNEQFI. The CDR3, as DNA: TGTGCCAGTAGTATGGGACTAGACCCCTACAATGAGCAGTTCATC.

The count of this clonotype is one. The chain combines TRBV27 with TRBJ2-7, with D hard to call. There are 11 residues in the CDR3. The germline V and J ends were trimmed by 6 bases and 0 bases, with 3 bases remaining between them. Per germline, CDR1 MNHEY and CDR2 SMNVEV (reference sequence). This CDR3 reads CASSYSYEQYF. In nucleotides, the CDR3 is TGTGCCAGCAGCTACTCCTACGAGCAGTACTTC.

A remark on this clonotype: A junction end diverges from the germline sequence, so it may reflect a read error. This sequence joins TRBV11-2 and TRBJ2-6; no clear D. Germline V gene sequence: CDR1 SGHAT, CDR2 FQNNGV. The CDR3 contains 15 residues. In DNA form, the CDR3 reads TGTGCCACCAGCTTGGCGACTGCCGGGGCCAACGTCCTGACTTTC. This codes for CATSLATAGANVLTF.

V gene TRBV18 combines with J gene TRBJ2-1, with TRBD2 identical over 14 bases. Trimming at V came to 4 bases and at J to 7 bases, leaving 6 bases not matched to a gene. Germline CDR1 and CDR2: KGHSH and LQKENI. The CDR3 runs 16 residues. The CDR3 DNA is TGTGCCAGCTCACTTTCGGGACTAGCGGGAGTAAATGAGCAGTTCTTC. This sequence encodes CASSLSGLAGVNEQFF.

The chain combines TRBV5-8 with TRBJ2-1, with 10 bases identical to TRBD2. Germline CDR1 reads SGHTS; CDR2 reads YDEGEE. The CDR3 runs to 18 residues. V was pared by 2 bases and J by 3 bases, with 11 bases of the junction left unmatched. CDR3 DNA: TGTGCCAGCAGCTTAGCCTGGTCTAGCGGGAGATTCTACAATGAGCAGTTCTTC. Translating it yields CASSLAWSSGRFYNEQFF.

The chain couples TRBV19 to TRBJ1-1; 11 nucleotides align to TRBD1. The CDR3 is 14 residues long. Germline CDR1 LNHDA, CDR2 SQIVND (reference sequence). Unmatched junction bases numbered 5, after V lost 6 bases and J lost 5 bases. The CDR3 spells CASRWGQGGTEAFF. The DNA for the CDR3 is TGTGCCAGTAGGTGGGGACAGGGGGGGACTGAAGCTTTCTTT.

The chain's CDR3 is CASSLSLAGAAEQFF. Here the CDR3 DNA reads TGTGCCAGCAGCCTGTCACTAGCGGGAGCGGCGGAGCAGTTCTTC. This sequence joins TRBV6-5 and TRBJ2-1; the match to TRBD2 covers 11 bases. With V trimmed by 6 bases and J by 10 bases, 11 bases remained unmatched. CDR3 length: 15 amino acids. Germline V lookup: CDR1 MNHEY, CDR2 SVGAGI.

About this clonotype itself: One end of the junction does not line up with germline, which may come from a read error. J is TRBJ2-1 and V is TRBV29-1, with D tentatively TRBD2 (6 bases). The CDR3 is made up of 13 amino acids. Germline V gene data show CDR1 as SQVTM and CDR2 as ANQGSEA. The CDR3 sequence is CGVGGALNREQFF. CDR3 nucleotide sequence: TGCGGCGTTGGAGGGGCCCTAAACCGTGAGCAGTTCTTC.

A word on this clonotype: The junction and the germline gene differ at one end; a read error may be behind it. The chain employs TRBV7-6 and TRBJ2-7; weak D call: TRBD2 (6 bases). The CDR3 loop spans 17 amino acids. Germline CDR1 is SGHVS and CDR2 is FNYEAQ. CDR3 region: CANSLGVRGGVPYEQYF. CDR3 DNA: TGTGCCAACAGCTTAGGGGTCCGCGGCGGGGTGCCCTACGAGCAGTACTTC.

CDR3 sequence reads: CASSPSGTGQFYEQYF. Here the CDR3 DNA reads TGCGCCAGCAGCCCGTCCGGGACAGGGCAATTTTACGAGCAGTACTTC. The rearrangement links TRBV5-1 to TRBJ2-7; 9 bases agree with TRBD1. V shed 4 bases and J 4 bases; nucleotides not matched to a gene: 12. The CDR3 runs 16 residues. Germline CDR1 and CDR2: SGHRS and YFSETQ.

The chain recombines TRBV6-1 with TRBJ2-7; TRBD1 matches 10 bases. This CDR3 has 14 residues. Germline assignment: CDR1 MNHNS and CDR2 SASEGT. J lost 6 bases, V lost 8 bases, and 10 bases had no gene match. CDR3 amino acids: CASASGTGAPEQYF. CDR3 bases: TGTGCCAGCGCCTCGGGGACAGGGGCGCCCGAGCAGTACTTC.

The chain's CDR3 is CASSLEGRHRGWASGIDTQYF. In DNA form, the CDR3 reads TGTGCCAGCAGCTTGGAAGGCCGTCATAGGGGATGGGCTAGCGGGATAGATACGCAGTATTTT. This chain uses TRBV5-6 with TRBJ2-3; 9 positions match TRBD2. CDR3 size: 21 residues. Germline lookup yields CDR1 SGHDT and CDR2 YYEEEE. J lost 5 bases, V lost 0 bases, and 22 bases had no gene match.

The J gene is TRBJ1-5, the V gene TRBV28; D uncertain. V lost 2 bases and J 4 bases, leaving 3 bases between the germline ends. Germline-derived CDR1 and CDR2 are MDHEN and SYDVKM. The length of the CDR3 is 12 residues. The CDR3 region is CASSLANQPQHF. The DNA for the CDR3 is TGTGCCAGCAGTTTAGCGAATCAGCCCCAGCATTTT.

This clonotype was detected once. A read error may produce the germline difference seen at one junction end. This sequence joins TRBV6-6 and TRBJ2-7; 8 bases line up with TRBD1. CDR1 is MNHNY and CDR2 is SVGAGI in the germline V gene (reference sequence). CDR3 size: 14 residues. In DNA form, the CDR3 reads TGTGCCAGCAGTTACTTAGGACAGGGCTACAAGCAGTACTTC. This translates into CASSYLGQGYKQYF.

The V and J genes are TRBV12-3 or TRBV12-4 and TRBJ2-7, with 7 bases lining up with TRBD2. V lost 1 base to trimming and J lost 3 bases; unmatched junction nucleotides: 9. This CDR3 spans 16 amino acids. The CDR3 here is CASSLDGGSGGYEQYF. DNA for the CDR3: TGTGCCAGCAGTTTAGACGGCGGGAGTGGGGGCTACGAGCAGTACTTC.

For the CDR3, the DNA is TGTGCCAGCAGGAGAGGGACTAAGCGGGAAACGCGAGATACGCAGTATTTT. Protein sequence: CASRRGTKRETRDTQYF. The rearrangement joins TRBV6-5 to TRBJ2-3, with TRBD2 matching 7 bases. The CDR3 length is 17 residues. The germline V gene has CDR1 MNHEY and CDR2 SVGAGI. Trimming at V came to 6 bases and at J to 5 bases, leaving 17 bases not matched to a gene.